This T cell receptor (beta chain) was sequenced during a study of blood T cell repertoires in COVID-19. The CDR3 has 14 residues. Germline V gene lookup returns CDR1 GTSNPN and CDR2 SVGIG (reference sequence). V lost 0 bases to trimming and J lost 11 bases, with 14 bases between them. The repertoire was sequenced with immunoSEQ multiplex PCR; TCRdb's copy has only in-frame clones and lacks some. Here the sample spans around 75,000 clones, roughly 78% being singletons. This receptor was identified in a woman aged 80 or over with active or convalescent COVID-19. This chain connects TRBV30 to TRBJ1-6, with a tentative D call TRBD1 (6 bases). Sequenced sample: peripheral blood. CDR3 sequence reads: CAWSVVQGSTPLHF. CDR3 in DNA: TGTGCCTGGAGTGTAGTACAGGGATCTACACCCCTCCACTTT.